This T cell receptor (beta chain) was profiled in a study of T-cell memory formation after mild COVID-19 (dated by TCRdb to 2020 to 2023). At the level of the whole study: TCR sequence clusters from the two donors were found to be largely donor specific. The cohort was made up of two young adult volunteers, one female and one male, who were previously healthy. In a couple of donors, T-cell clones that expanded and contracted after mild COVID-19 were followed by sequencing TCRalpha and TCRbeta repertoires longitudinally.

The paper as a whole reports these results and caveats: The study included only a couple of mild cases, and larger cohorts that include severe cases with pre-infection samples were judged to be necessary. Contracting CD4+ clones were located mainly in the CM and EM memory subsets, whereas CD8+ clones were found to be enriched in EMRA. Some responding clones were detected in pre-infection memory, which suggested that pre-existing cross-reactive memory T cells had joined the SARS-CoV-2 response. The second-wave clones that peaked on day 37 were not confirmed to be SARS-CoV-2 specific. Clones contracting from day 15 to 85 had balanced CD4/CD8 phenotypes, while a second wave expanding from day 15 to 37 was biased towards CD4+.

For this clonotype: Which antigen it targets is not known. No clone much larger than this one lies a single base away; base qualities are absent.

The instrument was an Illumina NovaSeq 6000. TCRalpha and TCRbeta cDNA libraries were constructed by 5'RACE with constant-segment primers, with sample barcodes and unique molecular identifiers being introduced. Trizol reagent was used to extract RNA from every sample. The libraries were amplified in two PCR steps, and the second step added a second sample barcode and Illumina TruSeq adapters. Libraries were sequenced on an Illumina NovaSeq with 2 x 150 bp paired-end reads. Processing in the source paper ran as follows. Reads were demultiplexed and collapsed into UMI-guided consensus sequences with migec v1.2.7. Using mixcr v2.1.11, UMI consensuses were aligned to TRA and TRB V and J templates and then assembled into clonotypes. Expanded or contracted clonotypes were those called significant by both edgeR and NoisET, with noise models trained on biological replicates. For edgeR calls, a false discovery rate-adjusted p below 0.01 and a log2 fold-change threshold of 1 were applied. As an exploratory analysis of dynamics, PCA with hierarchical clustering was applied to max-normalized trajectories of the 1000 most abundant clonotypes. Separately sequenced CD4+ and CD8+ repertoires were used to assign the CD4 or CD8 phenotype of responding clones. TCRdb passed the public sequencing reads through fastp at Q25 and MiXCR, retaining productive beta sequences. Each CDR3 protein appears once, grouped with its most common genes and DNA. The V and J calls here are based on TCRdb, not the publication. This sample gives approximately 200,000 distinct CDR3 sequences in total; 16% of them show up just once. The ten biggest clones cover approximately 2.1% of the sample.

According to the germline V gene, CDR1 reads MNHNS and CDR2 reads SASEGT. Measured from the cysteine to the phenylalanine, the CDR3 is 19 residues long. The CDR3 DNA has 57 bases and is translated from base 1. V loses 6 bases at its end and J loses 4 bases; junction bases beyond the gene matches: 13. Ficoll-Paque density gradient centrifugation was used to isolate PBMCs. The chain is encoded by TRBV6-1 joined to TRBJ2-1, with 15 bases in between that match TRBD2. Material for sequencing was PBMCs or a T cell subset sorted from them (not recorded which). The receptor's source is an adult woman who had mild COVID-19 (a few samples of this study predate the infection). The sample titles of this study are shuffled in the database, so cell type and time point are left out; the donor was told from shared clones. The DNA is TGTGCCAGCAGAGCCCCGGGACTAGCGGGGGGCTACCTTTACAATGAGCAGTTCTTC. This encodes CASRAPGLAGGYLYNEQFF.